These T cell receptor beta chains were read from a single sample in a study of blood T cell repertoires in COVID-19. The method was immunoSEQ multiplex PCR; TCRdb's version includes in-frame clones alone and lacks a portion of them. This table has 160,000 or so clones, approximately 84% appearing once. The sample was peripheral blood. The receptors were gathered from a woman of 80 years or more with acute or convalescent COVID-19. Each CDR3 is given with its conserved first and last residue. A row's size may be missing; if present it is once, few, many or a size class.

TRBV6-5	.	TRBJ1-1	CASTDRGGGNTEAFF
TRBV5-1	.	TRBJ1-2	CASSSDREVYGYTF
TRBV7-9	.	TRBJ2-5	CASSPGTNQETQYF
TRBV7-6	.	TRBJ1-1	CASSLAPPRDRGRRHTEAFF
TRBV30	.	TRBJ1-3	CAWSRQALSGNTIYF
TRBV7-9	.	TRBJ1-3	CASSFSGNTIYF
TRBV20-1	.	TRBJ2-3	CSASRPYRGVSTDTQYF
TRBV5-8	once	TRBJ1-3	CASSLALWTGYTSSGNTIYF
TRBV11-3	.	TRBJ1-1	CASSFPTGSTEAFF
TRBV19	once	TRBJ1-1	CASSHRQGATEAFF
TRBV10-2	.	TRBJ1-6	CASSETLYGSPLHF
TRBV4-1	.	TRBJ2-7	CASSQGAGVGYEQYF
TRBV5-1	.	TRBJ1-5	CASSQDGGADQPQHF
TRBV5-1	.	TRBJ2-3	CASSSGTSGLTTQYF
TRBV3-1/TRBV3-2	.	TRBJ2-3	CASSQGTSTDTQYF
TRBV5-4	.	TRBJ1-2	CASSSGQGVFSYGYTF
TRBV10-1	.	TRBJ2-7	CASRQGDAIYEQYF
TRBV18	.	TRBJ1-5	CASSPPIGQPQHF
TRBV2	few	TRBJ1-6	CASSSQGTRNSPLHF
TRBV24-1	.	TRBJ1-2	CATSDEQGNYGYTF
TRBV28	.	TRBJ1-5	CASKGDRAGNQPQHF
TRBV19	.	TRBJ2-6	CASSIFPGANVLTF
TRBV7-2	.	TRBJ2-7	CASSSGTGHYEQYF
TRBV7-2	.	TRBJ2-5	CASSRQYQETQYF
TRBV7-9	.	TRBJ2-3	CASSPGTSDTQYF
TRBV30	once	TRBJ1-5	CAWSPGTGMNQPQHF
TRBV9	.	TRBJ2-1	CASSVDLAVLNEQFF
TRBV5-1	.	TRBJ2-4	CASSQQGSKNIQYF
TRBV29-1	.	TRBJ2-5	CSVDGGSETQYF
TRBV5-1	.	TRBJ2-2	CASSPRDTGELFF
TRBV5-1	.	TRBJ2-2	CASSSNPNTGELFF
TRBV9	.	TRBJ1-5	CASSGGSFNQPQHF
TRBV6-1	once	TRBJ2-7	CASSETGVQYF
TRBV3-1/TRBV3-2	.	TRBJ2-7	CASSATGQGIYEQYF
TRBV19	.	TRBJ2-4	CASSSRDSVQYF
TRBV2	.	TRBJ1-4	CASSVGQGREKLFF
TRBV7-2	.	TRBJ1-1	CASSANLYTEAFF
TRBV3-1/TRBV3-2	.	TRBJ2-7	CASSPEAGLGYEQYF
TRBV20-1	.	TRBJ1-5	CSASNTPGQPQHF
TRBV7-2	few	TRBJ1-1	CASSLGGDLNTEAFF
TRBV18	.	TRBJ1-4	CASSRDRGNEKLFF
TRBV27	.	TRBJ1-1	CASSPTQNTEAFF
TRBV18	.	TRBJ1-6	CASSPGAGGESPLHF
TRBV6-5	.	TRBJ1-6	CASSRELRPYSPLHF
TRBV5-1	few	TRBJ2-5	CASSFLLTAVSQETQYF
TRBV5-1	.	TRBJ1-1	CASSPGDYTEAFF
TRBV4-2	.	TRBJ1-2	CASSQERGPYGYTF